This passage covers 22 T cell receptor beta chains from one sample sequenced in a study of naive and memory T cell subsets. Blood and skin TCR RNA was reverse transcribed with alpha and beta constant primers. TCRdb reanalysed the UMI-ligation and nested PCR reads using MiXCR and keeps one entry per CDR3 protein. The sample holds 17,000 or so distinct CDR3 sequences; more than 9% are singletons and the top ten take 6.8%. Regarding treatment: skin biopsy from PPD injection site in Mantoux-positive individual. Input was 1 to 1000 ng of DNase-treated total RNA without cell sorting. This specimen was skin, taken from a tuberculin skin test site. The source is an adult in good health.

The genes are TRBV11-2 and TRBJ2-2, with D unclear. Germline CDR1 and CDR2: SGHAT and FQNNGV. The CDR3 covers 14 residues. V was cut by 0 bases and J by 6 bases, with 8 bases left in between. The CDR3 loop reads CASSLDRPAGELFF. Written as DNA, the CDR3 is TGTGCCAGCAGCTTAGATCGCCCAGCCGGGGAGCTGTTTTTT.

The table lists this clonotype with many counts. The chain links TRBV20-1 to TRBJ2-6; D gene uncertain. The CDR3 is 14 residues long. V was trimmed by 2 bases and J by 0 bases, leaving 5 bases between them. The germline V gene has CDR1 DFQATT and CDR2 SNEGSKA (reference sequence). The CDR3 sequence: CSARPFSGANVLTF. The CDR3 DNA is TGCAGTGCTAGACCCTTCTCTGGGGCCAACGTCCTGACTTTC.

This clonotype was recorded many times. The CDR3 nucleotides are TGTGCCACCAGCATAGGGACAGGGGCATATGAGCAGTTCTTC. Translating gives CATSIGTGAYEQFF. The chain is built from TRBV15 and TRBJ2-1; 10 positions match TRBD1. The germline V gene encodes CDR1 LNHNV and CDR2 YYDKDF (reference sequence). The CDR3 contains 14 residues. V gave up 4 bases and J gave up 8 bases; unmatched junction bases: 5.

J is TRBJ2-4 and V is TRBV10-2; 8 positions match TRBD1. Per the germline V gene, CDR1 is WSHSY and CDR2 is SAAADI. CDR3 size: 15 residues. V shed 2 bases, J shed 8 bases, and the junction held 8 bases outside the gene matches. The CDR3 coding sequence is TGCGCCAGCAGTGAGCCAGGGGGCGCGAGGGACATTCAGTACTTC. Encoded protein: CASSEPGGARDIQYF.

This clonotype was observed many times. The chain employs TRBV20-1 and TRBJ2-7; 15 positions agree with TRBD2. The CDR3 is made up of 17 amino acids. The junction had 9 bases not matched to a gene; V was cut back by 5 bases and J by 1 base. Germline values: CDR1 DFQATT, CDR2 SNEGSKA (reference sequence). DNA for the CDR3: TGCAGTGCTCCCTCGCCGGGACTAGCGGGGGGTTCCTACGAGCAGTACTTC. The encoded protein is CSAPSPGLAGGSYEQYF.

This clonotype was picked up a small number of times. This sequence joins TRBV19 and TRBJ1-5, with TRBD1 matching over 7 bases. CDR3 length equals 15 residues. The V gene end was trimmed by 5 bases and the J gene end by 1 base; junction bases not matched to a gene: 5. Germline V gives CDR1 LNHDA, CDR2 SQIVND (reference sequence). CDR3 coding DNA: TGTGCCAGTAGTGGGGGACAGTCAAGCAATCAGCCCCAGCATTTT. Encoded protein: CASSGGQSSNQPQHF.

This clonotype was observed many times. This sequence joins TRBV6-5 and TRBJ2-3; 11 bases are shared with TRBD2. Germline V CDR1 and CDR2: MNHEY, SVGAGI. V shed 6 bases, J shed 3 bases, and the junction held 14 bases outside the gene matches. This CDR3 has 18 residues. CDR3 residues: CASSTNPWTSGRTDTQYF. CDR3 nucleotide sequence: TGTGCCAGCAGCACAAATCCGTGGACTAGCGGGCGTACAGATACGCAGTATTTT.

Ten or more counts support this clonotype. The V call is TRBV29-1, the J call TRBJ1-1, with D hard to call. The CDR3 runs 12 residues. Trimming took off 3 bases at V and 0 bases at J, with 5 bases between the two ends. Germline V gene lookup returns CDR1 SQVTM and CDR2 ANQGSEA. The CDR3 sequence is CSVDEVNTEAFF. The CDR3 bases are TGCAGCGTTGACGAAGTGAACACTGAAGCTTTCTTT.

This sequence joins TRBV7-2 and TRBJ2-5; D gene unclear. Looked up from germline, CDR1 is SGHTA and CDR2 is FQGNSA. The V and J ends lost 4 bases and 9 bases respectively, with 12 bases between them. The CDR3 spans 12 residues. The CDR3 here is CASSSQPGPQYF. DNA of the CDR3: TGTGCCAGCAGCTCTCAACCCGGCCCCCAGTACTTC.

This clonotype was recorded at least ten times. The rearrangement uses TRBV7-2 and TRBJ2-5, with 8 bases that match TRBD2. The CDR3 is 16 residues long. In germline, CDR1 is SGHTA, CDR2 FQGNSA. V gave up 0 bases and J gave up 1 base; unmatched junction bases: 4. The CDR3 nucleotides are TGTGCCAGCAGCTTAGCAACGGCGGGGGGCCAAGAGACCCAGTACTTC. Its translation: CASSLATAGGQETQYF.

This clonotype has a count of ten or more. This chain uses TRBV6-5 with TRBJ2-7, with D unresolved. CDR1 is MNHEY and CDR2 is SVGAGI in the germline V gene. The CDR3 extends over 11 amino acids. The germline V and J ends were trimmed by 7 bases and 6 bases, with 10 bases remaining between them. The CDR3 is CASTGWGEQYF. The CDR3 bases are TGTGCCAGCACTGGTTGGGGCGAGCAGTACTTC.

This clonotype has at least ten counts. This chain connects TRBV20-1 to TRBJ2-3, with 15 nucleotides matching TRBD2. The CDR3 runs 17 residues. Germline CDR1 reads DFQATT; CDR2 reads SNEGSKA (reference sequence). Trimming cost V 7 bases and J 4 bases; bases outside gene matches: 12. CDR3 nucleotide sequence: TGCAGTGGAGGTGGACTAGCGGGGGGGTGGTATGCAGATACGCAGTATTTT. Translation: CSGGGLAGGWYADTQYF.

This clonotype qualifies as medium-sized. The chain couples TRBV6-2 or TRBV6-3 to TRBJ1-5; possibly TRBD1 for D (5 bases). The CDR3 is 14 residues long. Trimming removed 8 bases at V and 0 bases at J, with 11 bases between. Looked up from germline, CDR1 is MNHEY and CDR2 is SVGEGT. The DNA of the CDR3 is TGTGCCAGCGTTGGACATTATAGCAATCAGCCCCAGCATTTT. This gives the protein CASVGHYSNQPQHF.

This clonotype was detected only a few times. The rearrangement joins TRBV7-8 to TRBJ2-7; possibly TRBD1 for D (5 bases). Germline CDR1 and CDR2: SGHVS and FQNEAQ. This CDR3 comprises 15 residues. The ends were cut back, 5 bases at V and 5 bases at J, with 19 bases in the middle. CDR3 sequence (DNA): TGTGCCAGCAGCGTTCGACAGATATCTCTGGACGAGCAGTACTTC. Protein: CASSVRQISLDEQYF. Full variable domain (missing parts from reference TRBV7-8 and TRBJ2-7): GAGVSQSPRYKVAKRGQDVALRCDPISGHVSLFWYQQALGQGPEFLTYFQNEAQLDKSGLPSDRFFAERPEGSVSTLKIQRTQQEDSAVYLCASSVRQISLDEQYFGPGTRLTVT.

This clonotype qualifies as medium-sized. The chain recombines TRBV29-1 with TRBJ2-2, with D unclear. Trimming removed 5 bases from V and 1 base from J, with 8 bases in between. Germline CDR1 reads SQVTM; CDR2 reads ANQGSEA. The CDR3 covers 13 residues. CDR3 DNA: TGCAGCGTTAAGGTCGGGAACACCGGGGAGCTGTTTTTT. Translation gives CSVKVGNTGELFF.

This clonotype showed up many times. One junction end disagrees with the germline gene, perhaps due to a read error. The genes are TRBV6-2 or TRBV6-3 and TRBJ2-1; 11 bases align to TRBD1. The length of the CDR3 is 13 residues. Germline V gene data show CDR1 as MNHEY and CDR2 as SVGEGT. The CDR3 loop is CVSSRDRGIEQFF. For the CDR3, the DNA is TGTGTCAGCAGTCGGGACAGGGGGATTGAGCAGTTCTTC.

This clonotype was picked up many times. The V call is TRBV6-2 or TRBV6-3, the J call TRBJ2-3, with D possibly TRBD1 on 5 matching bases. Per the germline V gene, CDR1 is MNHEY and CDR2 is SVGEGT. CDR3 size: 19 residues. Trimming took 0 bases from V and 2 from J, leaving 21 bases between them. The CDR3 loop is CASSYSLLNQGDLTDTQYF. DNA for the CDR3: TGTGCCAGCAGTTACTCATTACTGAACCAGGGCGACCTCACAGATACGCAGTATTTT.

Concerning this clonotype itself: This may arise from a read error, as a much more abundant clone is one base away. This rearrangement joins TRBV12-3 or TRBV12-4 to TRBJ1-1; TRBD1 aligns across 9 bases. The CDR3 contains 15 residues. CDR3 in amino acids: CASRGTGGLNTEAIF. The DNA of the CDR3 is TGTGCCAGCAGGGGAACAGGGGGCCTGAACACTGAAGCTATCTTT.

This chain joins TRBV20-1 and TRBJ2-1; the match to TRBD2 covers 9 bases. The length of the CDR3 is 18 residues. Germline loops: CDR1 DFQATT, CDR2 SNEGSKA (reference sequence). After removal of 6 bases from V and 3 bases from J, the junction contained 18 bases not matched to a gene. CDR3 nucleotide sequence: TGCAGTGCCACCCCTCTGGGGGTTAGCGGGAGTATCTACAATGAGCAGTTCTTC. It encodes CSATPLGVSGSIYNEQFF.

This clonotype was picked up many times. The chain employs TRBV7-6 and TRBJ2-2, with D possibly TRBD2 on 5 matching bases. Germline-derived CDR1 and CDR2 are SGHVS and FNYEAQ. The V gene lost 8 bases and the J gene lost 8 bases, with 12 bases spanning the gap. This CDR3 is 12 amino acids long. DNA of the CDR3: TGTGCCAGCGGGAACTGGGAGGGGGAGCTGTTTTTT. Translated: CASGNWEGELFF.

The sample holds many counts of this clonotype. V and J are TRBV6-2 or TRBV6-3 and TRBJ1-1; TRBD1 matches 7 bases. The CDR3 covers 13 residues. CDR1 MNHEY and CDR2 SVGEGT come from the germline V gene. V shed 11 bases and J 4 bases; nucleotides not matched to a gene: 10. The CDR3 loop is CAGALTGSTEAFF. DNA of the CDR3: TGTGCCGGCGCTTTGACAGGGAGCACTGAAGCTTTCTTT.

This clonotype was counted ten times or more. DNA of the CDR3: TGTGCCAGCAATGACAGGGGGCGCAGGAATTCACCCCTCCACTTT. It translates to CASNDRGRRNSPLHF. The chain recombines TRBV6-5 with TRBJ1-6; the match to TRBD1 covers 10 bases. The germline CDR1 and CDR2 sequences are MNHEY and SVGAGI. The CDR3 contains 15 residues. The ends lost 7 bases at V and 7 bases at J; junction bases unmatched: 7.